The entry that follows covers one TCR beta chain sequence. This clonotype showed up many times. Its cognate antigen has yet to be identified. No base-level quality is on record; no much larger clone is a single base apart. These data come from a study of Graves' ophthalmopathy and Graves' hyperthyroidism (dated by TCRdb to 2016 to 2019). Regarding the research as a whole: A patient counted as having stable hyperthyroidism if there was no progression to ophthalmopathy within 18 months of follow-up. TCR beta repertoire signatures were used to distinguish Graves' ophthalmopathy from Graves' hyperthyroidism and to predict progression to ophthalmopathy. In total, 135 blood samples were TCR-sequenced: 43 ophthalmopathy, approximately 80 hyperthyroidism and some 17 hyperthyroidism-to-ophthalmopathy patients. To explore V-J signatures that separate ophthalmopathy from hyperthyroidism, a discovery set of about a hundred patients was enrolled, consisting of fewer than 45 with ophthalmopathy and around 60 with stable hyperthyroidism. An independent validation cohort comprised around 20 hyperthyroidism patients and 15 to 17 patients who later progressed from hyperthyroidism to ophthalmopathy. In roughly six hyperthyroidism patients, T-cell repertoires of thyroid tissue and blood were compared. Following sampling, methimazole starting at 30 mg daily was administered to hyperthyroidism patients, and high-dose intravenous methylprednisolone was administered to ophthalmopathy patients. Beyond this particular receptor, the publication reports: In validation, the model predicted ophthalmopathy progression with about 70% sensitivity and around 72% specificity; roughly 11 predicted patients were CT-confirmed with GO in a median of around 6.5 months. No statistical method was used to set the sample size in advance, and the investigators knew which group each participant was assigned to. Ophthalmopathy was separated from stable hyperthyroidism by the 13-signature model with about 89% sensitivity and around 81% specificity in cross-validation and with 80%/75% in the test set. Among expanded thyroid clonotypes with frequency above 0.001, most also showed up in blood, which suggests that blood repertoires may reflect the thyroid immune response.

For repertoire sequencing, TCR beta CDR3 regions were amplified from RNA transcripts. A first-round RT-PCR used HTBI primers with the Qiagen OneStep RT-PCR kit, followed by a second-round multiplex PCR, size selection and purification. Libraries were sequenced on an Illumina HiSeq2000 using paired-end 100 bp reads. On the authors' methods: Reads were processed with SOAPnuke, discarding reads with adapters, uncalled bases, mean Phred below 15, or no exact constant-primer or identifier match. COPE v1.2.5 was used to merge high-quality paired reads. Clonotypes were defined as unique nucleotide sequences and were aligned to IMGT TRB V, D and J references using MiTCR v1.1. Only V-J combinations with frequency above 0.0001 were analysed, covering more than 99% of repertoires. For each V-J combination, a TCR clonal expansion and chaos score was defined as the ratio of F50 clonal expansion to chaos observed in the TCRdist matrix. Features were reduced by Welch's t-statistics and random forest to around 14 V-J combinations, which fed a naive Bayes classifier. The similarity between thyroid and blood repertoires was quantified using the Morisita-Horn index. The public reads were run again by TCRdb, first through fastp at Q25 and then through MiXCR, and only productive beta chains were kept. Each CDR3 protein appears once, grouped with its most common genes and DNA. TCRdb's processing, not the authors' own work, is the source of the V and J calls. The sample table records around 1.1 million distinct CDR3 sequences; around a third of these occur just once. The ten largest clones represent around 10% of the sample.

The hyperthyroidism patients were 18 to 65 years old and newly diagnosed, with a disease duration of less than 2 months. Patients with other autoimmune diseases, uncontrolled infections, pregnancy or lactation were excluded. Clinical symptoms, serum thyroxine, TRAb, thyroid ultrasound and orbital computed tomography formed the basis of the diagnosis. Total RNA was extracted using Trizol reagent, and RNA quality was checked on an Agilent 2100 Bioanalyzer. This receptor was identified in an adult man with Graves' hyperthyroidism. What was sequenced was peripheral blood or thyroid tissue (not recorded which).

This receptor carries the CDR3 CASGGDRQETQYF. The sequenced DNA is TGTGCCTCGGGAGGGGACAGACAAGAGACCCAGTACTTC. The V and J segments used are TRBV7-8 and TRBJ2-5, and perhaps TRBD2 as D gene, on 8 matching bases. The CDR3 sequence holds 13 residues, the cysteine and phenylalanine included. Only CDR3 DNA is held: 39 bases, read in frame from base 1. V is clipped by 11 bases and J by 2 bases, and the sequence between their germline boundaries is 15 bases long. As encoded in the germline V gene, CDR1 is SGHVS while CDR2 is FQNEAQ.